The next 26 T cell receptor beta chains were all read from a single sample in a study of cytomegalovirus exposure and HLA in healthy donors. Measured with immunoSEQ multiplex PCR; TCRdb has only the in-frame clones, and not every one. The sample lists 85,000 to 90,000 clones; roughly 96% were seen once. Specimen: PBMCs. The receptors originated from a man aged 18 to 30 in good health and CMV-seronegative.

This clone was picked up one time. This chain uses TRBV2 with TRBJ1-4; D call uncertain. Trimming took off 9 bases at V and 0 bases at J, with 11 bases between the two ends. This CDR3 has 14 residues. Germline CDR1 SNHLY, CDR2 FYNNEI. CDR3 sequence: CARQRVATNEKLFF. Here the CDR3 DNA reads TGTGCCAGGCAGCGGGTGGCAACTAATGAAAAACTGTTTTTT.

V is TRBV29-1 and J is TRBJ2-5, with D maybe TRBD1 (6 bases). The CDR3 is 13 residues long. V dropped 4 bases and J dropped 5 bases, with 14 bases sitting between them. From germline, CDR1 is SQVTM and CDR2 ANQGSEA. CDR3 in DNA: TGCAGCGTTGGTTTGGGCCAGGGGGAGACCCAGTACTTC. Protein product: CSVGLGQGETQYF.

This rearrangement joins TRBV25-1 to TRBJ1-4; D is undetermined. Looked up from germline, CDR1 is MGHDK and CDR2 is SYGVNS. The CDR3 length is 11 residues. The V end lost 5 bases, the J end lost 4 bases, and 2 bases lay between the germline ends. DNA for the CDR3: TGTGCCAGCAGTTATAATGAAAAACTGTTTTTT. Amino acids: CASSYNEKLFF.

This chain connects TRBV30 to TRBJ1-5; 8 bases are shared with TRBD1. Germline V lookup: CDR1 GTSNPN, CDR2 SVGIG (reference sequence). V lost 2 bases and J lost 4; bases outside the gene matches: 4. This CDR3 has 14 residues. CDR3: CAWSTGQGNQPQHF. CDR3 coding DNA: TGTGCCTGGAGTACCGGACAGGGAAATCAGCCCCAGCATTTT.

The V and J genes are TRBV6-1 and TRBJ2-3; 8 bases are a match to TRBD2. The CDR3 length is 14 residues. V gave up 8 bases and J gave up 3 bases; unmatched junction bases: 7. The germline gives CDR1 MNHNS, CDR2 SASEGT. The CDR3 DNA follows: TGTGCCAGCTCCGGGGGGGCTAGGACAGATACGCAGTATTTT. Translated, it gives CASSGGARTDTQYF.

V and J are TRBV15 and TRBJ2-1; 7 positions agree with TRBD2. The CDR3 covers 16 residues. Germline CDR1 LNHNV, CDR2 YYDKDF (reference sequence). V shed 3 bases, J shed 0 bases, and the junction held 5 bases outside the gene matches. The CDR3 bases are TGTGCCACCAGCAGGTCAGCGGGATACTCCTACAATGAGCAGTTCTTC. Protein: CATSRSAGYSYNEQFF.

The rearrangement links TRBV6-1 to TRBJ1-5; D is undetermined. V lost 2 bases, J lost 6 bases, and 17 bases lay in between. This CDR3 comprises 16 residues. The germline V gene has CDR1 MNHNS and CDR2 SASEGT. The CDR3 loop reads CASSESTKPLVQPQHF. The CDR3 DNA is TGTGCCAGCAGTGAATCGACAAAGCCCCTGGTTCAGCCCCAGCATTTT.

J is TRBJ2-5 and V is TRBV28, with 8 bases matching TRBD1. The CDR3 covers 14 residues. The J segment lost 4 bases and the V segment lost 5 bases, leaving 6 bases of the junction unmatched. The germline gives CDR1 MDHEN, CDR2 SYDVKM. The CDR3 sequence: CASSTGQGVETQYF. As DNA, the CDR3 is TGTGCCAGCAGTACCGGACAGGGTGTAGAGACCCAGTACTTC.

The chain has TRBV11-2 and TRBJ1-5; 10 bases are a match to TRBD1. CDR3 length: 16 residues. Germline V gene data show CDR1 as SGHAT and CDR2 as FQNNGV. The V segment lost 4 bases and the J segment 5 bases; nucleotides outside the gene matches: 8. The CDR3 nucleotides are TGTGCCAGCAGCTCCGGGACAGGGGTTTCGGATCAGCCCCAGCATTTT. It specifies CASSSGTGVSDQPQHF. Drawing the rest from reference TRBV11-2 and TRBJ1-5, the complete variable domain is EAGVAQSPRYKIIEKRQSVAFWCNPISGHATLYWYQQILGQGPKLLIQFQNNGVVDDSQLPKDRFSAERLKGVDSTLKIQPAKLEDSAVYLCASSSGTGVSDQPQHFGDGTRLSIL.

The genes are TRBV12-5 and TRBJ1-1; D uncertain. Germline V gene lookup returns CDR1 LGHNT and CDR2 FRNRAP. V shed 4 bases and J shed 9 bases, with 12 bases lying between them. The CDR3 contains 12 residues. The CDR3 sequence is CASGSQILKAFF. Here the CDR3 DNA reads TGTGCTAGTGGTTCACAGATCCTGAAAGCTTTCTTT.

This chain uses TRBV6-4 with TRBJ2-1, with 9 bases identical to TRBD1. Trimming took 0 bases from V and 6 from J; bases not matched to a gene: 0. The CDR3 is 14 residues long. Germline V gives CDR1 MRHNA, CDR2 SNTAGT. The CDR3 sequence is CASSDSTGGNEQFF. The CDR3 DNA reads as TGTGCCAGCAGTGACTCGACAGGGGGCAATGAGCAGTTCTTC.

The chain recombines TRBV9 with TRBJ1-5; 7 bases fit TRBD1. V dropped 4 bases and J dropped 3; count of bases not matched to a gene: 7. In germline, CDR1 is SGDLS, CDR2 YYNGEE. The CDR3 has 15 amino acids. CDR3 in amino acids: CASSPTGQPNQPQHF. CDR3 DNA: TGTGCCAGCAGCCCGACGGGACAGCCCAATCAGCCCCAGCATTTT.

The chain joins TRBV9 to TRBJ2-2; 9 bases agree with TRBD2. The CDR3 sequence is 16 residues long. CDR1 is SGDLS, CDR2 YYNGEE, per germline. Trimming removed 0 bases from V and 3 bases from J; junction bases left unmatched: 3. CDR3: CASSVGIAGDTGELFF. DNA for the CDR3: TGTGCCAGCAGCGTAGGGATAGCGGGGGACACCGGGGAGCTGTTTTTT. Drawing the rest from reference TRBV9 and TRBJ2-2, the complete variable domain is DSGVTQTPKHLITATGQRVTLRCSPRSGDLSVYWYQQSLDQGLQFLIQYYNGEERAKGNILERFSAQQFPDLHSELNLSSLELGDSALYFCASSVGIAGDTGELFFGEGSRLTVL.

The gene calls are TRBV27 and TRBJ2-7; possible D gene TRBD1, 6 bases. V dropped 0 bases and J dropped 3 bases, with 12 bases sitting between them. The CDR3 contains 15 residues. The germline V gene has CDR1 MNHEY and CDR2 SMNVEV (reference sequence). CDR3 sequence: CASSLSGQGIYEQYF. The CDR3 nucleotides are TGTGCCAGCAGTTTATCCGGGCAGGGGATCTACGAGCAGTACTTC.

This chain links TRBV28 with TRBJ1-4; D might be TRBD1 (6 bases). Germline loops: CDR1 MDHEN, CDR2 SYDVKM. V was clipped by 6 bases and J by 7 bases, with 9 bases between them. The CDR3 runs 12 residues. CDR3 DNA: TGTGCCAGCAGCCAGGACAGTGAAAAACTGTTTTTT. Translation: CASSQDSEKLFF.

The V gene is TRBV13, the J gene TRBJ1-2; D remains unclear. V lost 4 bases and J 1 base, leaving 4 bases between the germline ends. Looked up from germline, CDR1 is PRHDT and CDR2 is FYEKMQ (reference sequence). The CDR3 runs to 12 residues. The CDR3 spells CASSSFNYGYTF. CDR3 nucleotide sequence: TGTGCCAGCAGCTCGTTTAACTATGGCTACACCTTC.

The chain combines TRBV7-3 with TRBJ2-2; D may be TRBD2 (6 bases). This CDR3 is 13 amino acids long. The V gene lost 5 bases and the J gene lost 5 bases, with 9 bases spanning the gap. Germline loops: CDR1 SGHTA, CDR2 FQGTGA. The CDR3 sequence is CASSTRGTGELFF. CDR3 sequence (DNA): TGTGCCAGCAGCACCCGGGGGACCGGGGAGCTGTTTTTT.

V and J are TRBV7-3 and TRBJ2-3; 7 bases map to TRBD2. Looked up from germline, CDR1 is SGHTA and CDR2 is FQGTGA. The CDR3 extends over 14 amino acids. The junction had 0 bases not matched to a gene; V was cut back by 2 bases and J by 1 base. The CDR3 nucleotides are TGTGCCAGCAGCTTAGCGGGGGGCACAGATACGCAGTATTTT. Residues: CASSLAGGTDTQYF.

The genes are TRBV28 and TRBJ1-2; the D gene is possibly TRBD1 (6 bases). This CDR3 has 15 residues. Per the germline V gene, CDR1 is MDHEN and CDR2 is SYDVKM. Between the trimmed V and J ends, which lost 6 bases and 0 bases, there was a span of 14 bases. DNA of the CDR3: TGTGCCAGCAGCCGTCGGGGGGCGCCTAACTATGGCTACACCTTC. This translates into CASSRRGAPNYGYTF.

This chain joins TRBV4-3 and TRBJ1-1; D uncertain. The CDR3 has 13 residues. Trimming shortened V by 2 bases and J by 3 bases, and 7 bases separated the two germline ends. Germline assignment: CDR1 LGHNA and CDR2 YSLEER. The chain's CDR3 is CASSQQRYTEAFF. DNA of the CDR3: TGCGCCAGCAGCCAACAGCGGTACACTGAAGCTTTCTTT.

This clone was observed once. This chain joins TRBV27 and TRBJ2-1; TRBD2 is a possible D gene (5 bases). V lost 0 bases to trimming and J lost 4 bases, with 10 bases between them. This CDR3 has 15 amino acids. Germline lookup yields CDR1 MNHEY and CDR2 SMNVEV (reference sequence). This CDR3 is CASSLSYSGYNEQFF. CDR3 DNA: TGTGCCAGCAGTTTATCGTACAGCGGATACAATGAGCAGTTCTTC.

The V and J genes are TRBV18 and TRBJ1-2; perhaps TRBD1 as D (6 bases). CDR1 is KGHSH, CDR2 LQKENI, per germline. V gave up 3 bases and J gave up 4 bases, with 12 bases separating them. The CDR3 runs to 14 residues. This CDR3 is CASSPVDSPYGYTF. The CDR3 coding sequence is TGTGCCAGCTCACCGGTGGACAGCCCCTATGGCTACACCTTC.

In regard to this clone: At one boundary the junction diverges from the germline segment, which might be a read error. The J gene is TRBJ2-1, the V gene TRBV7-7, with D tentatively TRBD2 (6 bases). Germline values: CDR1 SSHAT, CDR2 FNYEAQ (reference sequence). There are 15 residues in the CDR3. This chain's CDR3 is CASSPEGLRPNEQFF. The CDR3 coding sequence is TGTGCTAGCAGCCCTGAGGGACTGAGGCCGAATGAGCAGTTCTTC.

The chain carries TRBV6-5 and TRBJ1-1, with 9 positions matching TRBD1. Germline CDR1 reads MNHEY; CDR2 reads SVGAGI. The J segment lost 6 bases and the V segment lost 0 bases, leaving 2 bases of the junction unmatched. The CDR3 has 14 amino acids. CDR3 in DNA: TGTGCCAGCAGTTACTCACAGGGGGCCCCTGAAGCTTTCTTT. Protein sequence: CASSYSQGAPEAFF.

The chain joins TRBV5-6 to TRBJ2-1; D not certain. CDR3 length: 11 residues. Per germline, CDR1 SGHDT and CDR2 YYEEEE. Trimming stripped 0 bases from V and 9 bases from J, with 4 bases between. The DNA for the CDR3 is TGTGCCAGCAGCTTGGCAGGTGAGCAGTTCTTC. As protein: CASSLAGEQFF.

The chain joins TRBV10-1 to TRBJ2-1; TRBD2 aligns across 9 bases. Germline-derived CDR1 and CDR2 are WNHNN and SYGVQD (reference sequence). The CDR3 consists of 14 residues. With 4 bases clipped from V and 15 bases from J, the junction kept 13 bases outside the gene matches. The CDR3 coding sequence is TGCGCCAGCAGTGCGTCCGGGACTAGCATGGGGGTGTTCTTC. It specifies CASSASGTSMGVFF.